The clone carrying this T cell receptor (beta chain) has a handful of counts. Its antigen is not identified. The data stem from a study of vaccination and CD4 T cells after COVID-19. Study information: Six male and four female convalescents took part, two of them Hispanic. Cells were stimulated with overlapping spike peptides from SARS-CoV-2, HCoV-NL63, HCoV-OC43 and HCoV-229E.

V shed 4 bases and J 2 bases; nucleotides not matched to a gene: 3. The CDR3 is made up of 16 amino acids. Per the germline V gene, CDR1 is SEHNR and CDR2 is FQNEAQ (reference sequence). The study sequenced cultured CD4+ T cell DNA using the Oncomine TCR Beta short-read assay. TCRdb passed the PCR reads through MiXCR, listing each CDR3 protein once. The sample includes around 15,000 distinct CDR3 sequences, about 44% seen only once; the top ten take 9% to 15%. Treatment of the sample: approximately 11-day PBMC culture with coronavirus spike peptide pools or control peptides (ViraFEST assay). V and J are TRBV7-9 and TRBJ2-3; 13 positions agree with TRBD2. Sequenced sample: CD4+ T cells from blood, cultured in vitro. This clonotype was sampled from a human donor who had recovered from COVID-19. CDR3 protein: CASSSGTSGVTDTQYF. In DNA, the CDR3 is TGTGCCAGCAGCTCCGGGACTAGCGGGGTCACAGATACGCAGTATTTT.